This T cell receptor beta chain came from a study of T cell repertoires and HLA-DP antigens listed by TCRdb under 2018. Concerning the study at large: The study used an in vitro model of CD4+ T cell alloreactivity in which transduced HeLa cells presented allogeneic HLA-DP. Average DNA input was around 220 ng for sorted CD137+CD4+ samples, compared with 900 to 1,500 ng for pre-culture CD4+ samples. Of the three donors, two were male and one was female, with ages ranging from the 18-to-29 band to the 60-to-69 band. One alloantigen differed from self by one peptide-binding groove amino acid, whereas the other differed by ten, modelling structurally similar versus dissimilar alloantigens. What the work shows at the level of the full study, not this receptor alone: The naive and memory CD4+ repertoires were not analysed as separate populations. The study was limited by having just three donors, by relying on a non-physiological HeLa antigen-presenting system, and by using total CD4+ cells as responders. Sorted CD137+ cells showed similar clonality against both alloantigens, at 0.35 to 0.4, which was much higher than the 0.04 to 0.045 seen in pre-culture samples. Clones undetected before culture had an average cumulative frequency of 36.3% against one allele and about 46% against the other.

V and J are trimmed by 4 bases and 4 bases, and the gene matches miss 6 bases of the junction. The CDR3 measures 15 amino acids from cysteine to phenylalanine. CDR3 DNA is the only sequence kept; it has 45 bases, read in frame from the first base. CDR1 and CDR2 were assigned from the germline V gene as SQVTM and ANQGSEA. Magnetic bead negative selection was used to isolate untouched CD4+ T cells from Ficoll-separated PBMC, with an average purity of almost 98%. Magnetic beads were used to isolate untouched CD4+ T cells from Ficoll-separated PBMC, giving approximately 98% purity with negligible CD8+ contamination. Peripheral blood mononuclear cells were supplied by the buffy coats of three healthy blood donors, who served as the study donors. CMV seronegative status was shared by all three donors. The DNeasy Blood & Tissue Kit was used for extraction of genomic DNA. For each subject, genomic DNA from sorted CD137+CD4+ cells and from pre-culture CD4+ baseline samples underwent TCRB sequencing.

About this clone itself: Its antigen target is currently unknown. No much larger clone is present one base from it, and per-base qualities are unavailable.

TCRB CDR3 regions were amplified with the immunoSEQ multiplex PCR using forward primers for 54 TRBV segments and reverse primers for 13 TRBJ segments. Pre-culture CD4+ samples were sequenced at deep resolution, targeting 210,000 or so T cell genomes. Amplicons were sequenced on an Illumina HiSeq System, producing 87 bp reads covering the CDR3. On the authors' methods: Correction for PCR and sequencing errors was applied to reads, and CDR3 regions were defined through alignment to IMGT reference sequences. Synthetic template pools were used to estimate counts of templates and unique rearrangements. Clonality was computed as 1 minus Pielou's evenness. The Daley-Smith estimator was used to estimate richness. Repertoire overlap was measured with Morisita's index. Clones present in cultured samples but not detected in the pre-culture repertoire of the same donor were defined as low-abundance clones. Entries here come from immuneACCESS through TCRdb and include only in-frame sequences with V and J called. Some clones fail to appear in such tables; in the studies checked, an unresolved V gene covers under half of the shortfall, and the cause of the remainder is unknown. V, J and clone size reflect that table, while D and trimming were determined from the DNA. The sample table contains 65,000 to 90,000 clones; only one count was recorded for roughly 75% of them. Of the sample, 1.6% is held by the ten largest clones.

The chain uses TRBV29-1 and TRBJ1-4; 10 central nucleotides agree with TRBD1. The material sequenced was CD4+ T cells from PBMCs. The receptor was derived from a man in his sixties in good health and CMV-seronegative. CDR3 loop: CSVARTGGHNEKLFF. The sequenced DNA: TGCAGCGTTGCACGGACAGGGGGACATAATGAAAAACTGTTTTTT.